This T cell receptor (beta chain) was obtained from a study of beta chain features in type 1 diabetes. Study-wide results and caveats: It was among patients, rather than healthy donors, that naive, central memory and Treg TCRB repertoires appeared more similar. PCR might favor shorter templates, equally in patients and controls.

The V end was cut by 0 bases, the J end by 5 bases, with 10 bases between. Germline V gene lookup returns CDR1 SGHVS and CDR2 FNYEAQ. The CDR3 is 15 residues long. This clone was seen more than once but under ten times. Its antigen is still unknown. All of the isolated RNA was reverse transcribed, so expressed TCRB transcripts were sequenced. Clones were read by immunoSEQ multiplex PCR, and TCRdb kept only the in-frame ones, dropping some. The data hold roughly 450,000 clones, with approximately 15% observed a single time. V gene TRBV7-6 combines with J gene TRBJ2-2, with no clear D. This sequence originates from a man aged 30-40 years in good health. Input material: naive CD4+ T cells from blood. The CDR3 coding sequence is TGTGCCAGCAGCTTAGCGCCTCTAGAGACCGGGGAGCTGTTTTTT. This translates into CASSLAPLETGELFF.